The rows below give T cell receptor beta chains drawn from one sample of a study of regulatory T cells in long-lasting Graves disease. TCRdb re-called the multiplex PCR reads with MiXCR, one entry per CDR3 protein. Altogether 450,000 to 600,000 distinct CDR3 sequences are present, 15% to 20% being singletons, with the ten largest covering 9% to 15%. These same data were also listed under a study on T cells in Graves' hyperthyroidism and ophthalmopathy.

This sample comprised peripheral blood mononuclear cells (PBMCs), obtained at new diagnosis, from a patient treated with antithyroid drugs. The origin of the receptors is a middle-aged man with Graves disease. Both conserved end residues are part of each CDR3. The order of the fields is clone size, J gene, V gene, D gene, CDR3 DNA, CDR3 protein. The D gene is left open where the match is weak. A row's size may be missing; if present it is once, few, many or a size class.

>many|TRBJ1-4|TRBV18|TRBD1
TGTGCCAGCTCACACGACAGGGGCCCCGTTTCACTGTTTTTT
CASSHDRGPVSLFF
>few|TRBJ1-5|TRBV28|TRBD1
TGTGCCAGCAGTCTAATAACGGGGACAGGCAATCAGCCCCAGCATTTT
CASSLITGTGNQPQHF
>-|TRBJ2-2|TRBV25-1|-
TGTGCCAGTAAGAGGGACGGAGGACCGAACACCGGGGAGCTGTTTTTT
CASKRDGGPNTGELFF
>many|TRBJ2-5|TRBV7-6|-
TGTGCCAGCAGCCGCACAGGTTTCGAGACCCAGTACTTC
CASSRTGFETQYF
>-|TRBJ2-7|TRBV7-9|-
TGTGCCAGCAGCCTTCCTATCGGGGGGCAGAGGAGCTCCTACGAGCAGTACTTC
CASSLPIGGQRSSYEQYF
>-|TRBJ1-2|TRBV29-1|-
TGCAGCGTTGAAGAGTTGTACAGGGACGTAGAGGGCTACACCTTC
CSVEELYRDVEGYTF
>many|TRBJ1-5|TRBV28|-
TGTGCCAGCAGTAAGAATCAGCCCCAGCATTTT
CASSKNQPQHF
>few|TRBJ2-1|TRBV13|TRBD2
TGTGCCAGCCGGACTAGCGAGCGGAGCTCCTACAATGAGCAGTTCTTC
CASRTSERSSYNEQFF
>few|TRBJ2-3|TRBV5-1|-
TGCGCCAGCAGCTTGCGGGAGACTAGCACAGATACGCAGTATTTT
CASSLRETSTDTQYF
>-|TRBJ2-3|TRBV9|TRBD1
TGTGCCAGCAGCGTCCGGGACAGGGTATCAGATACGCAGTATTTT
CASSVRDRVSDTQYF
>-|TRBJ1-6|TRBV12-3/TRBV12-4|-
TGTGCCAGCAGTCCCTCGAAACAGGGCTGGAATTCACCCCTCCACTTT
CASSPSKQGWNSPLHF
>-|TRBJ1-4|TRBV18|-
TGTGCCAGCTCACTGGGGGCCCGGGAAAAACTGTTTTTT
CASSLGAREKLFF
>many|TRBJ2-1|TRBV20-1|-
TGCAGTGCTAGAGATCTCAGCTCCTACAATGAGCAGTTCTTC
CSARDLSSYNEQFF
>few|TRBJ1-5|TRBV7-2|-
TGTGCCAGCAGCTTAGCGGGCAGCTCTTCATCTAGCAATCAGCCCCAGCATTTT
CASSLAGSSSSSNQPQHF
>many|TRBJ2-1|TRBV7-6|TRBD2
TGTGCCAGCAGCTTAGACGGGAGGGCCTACAATGAGCAGTTCTTC
CASSLDGRAYNEQFF
>many|TRBJ1-1|TRBV6-2/TRBV6-3|-
TGTGCCAGCAGTAACGTCGCACCTGAAGCTTTCTTT
CASSNVAPEAFF
>-|TRBJ1-1|TRBV13|-
TGTGCCAGCAGCTTAAGCCTTGGAGGGGGTTGGGGAATGAACACTGAAGCTTTCTTT
CASSLSLGGGWGMNTEAFF
>few|TRBJ2-3|TRBV3-1|-
TGTGCCAGCCGCCACCTAGAGGGTGATACGCAGTATTTT
CASRHLEGDTQYF
>few|TRBJ1-1|TRBV19|TRBD1
TGTGCCAGTAGTACCCTTTACAGGGGGAACACTGAAGCTTTCTTT
CASSTLYRGNTEAFF
>few|TRBJ1-6|TRBV28|-
TGTGCCAGCCTACCAGGGTCTAATTCACCCCTCCACTTT
CASLPGSNSPLHF
>many|TRBJ1-5|TRBV5-5|-
TGTGCCAGCAGCCCTGACCCGAATAGCAATCAGCCCCAGCATTTT
CASSPDPNSNQPQHF
>many|TRBJ2-3|TRBV20-1|TRBD1
TGCAGTGCTAGAGCTGGACAGGGCACAGATACGCAGTATTTT
CSARAGQGTDTQYF
>many|TRBJ2-4|TRBV28|-
TGTGCCAGCAGTTTATTTGACACGATGAACATTCAGTACTTC
CASSLFDTMNIQYF
>few|TRBJ2-3|TRBV19|-
TGTGCCAGTAGTATCCTAAAATCGGGAGACAGGAGAACCACAGATACGCAGTATTTT
CASSILKSGDRRTTDTQYF
>-|TRBJ2-5|TRBV19|-
TGTGCCAGTAGTATGGATCCCCAAGAGACCCAGTACTTC
CASSMDPQETQYF
>-|TRBJ2-7|TRBV7-9|TRBD2
TGTGCCAGCAGCTTTAAGGGACTAGCGGGACTGGAGCAGTACTTC
CASSFKGLAGLEQYF
>many|TRBJ1-1|TRBV7-9|-
TGTGCCAGCAGCTTAGGGGGGAGCACTGAAGCTTTCTTT
CASSLGGSTEAFF
>few|TRBJ1-2|TRBV20-1|TRBD1
TGCAGTGCTAGAATCACGGGACAGGGGGGAAATGGCTACACCTTC
CSARITGQGGNGYTF
>-|TRBJ2-3|TRBV25-1|TRBD2
TGTGCCAGCAGTGGAAGACTAGCGGGGACATTGGCGCAGTATTTT
CASSGRLAGTLAQYF